These 24 T cell receptor beta chains came from one sample sequenced in a study of neurological immune-mediated disorders. TCRdb used MiXCR to reprocess the 5' RACE reads, holding one entry per CDR3 protein. The table has approximately 59,000 distinct CDR3 sequences, more than 4.5% seen once. What was sequenced was PBMCs. The receptors stem from a human donor with multiple sclerosis. The donor label of this sample is uncertain.

This clonotype has at least ten counts. V and J are TRBV14 and TRBJ2-1; no firm D call. Deletions cut 0 bases from V and 8 bases from J, with 8 bases between. CDR1 is SGHDN and CDR2 is FVKESK in the germline V gene. The CDR3 loop spans 13 amino acids. This chain's CDR3 is CASSQDAYDEQFF. CDR3 nucleotide sequence: TGTGCCAGCAGCCAAGATGCGTACGATGAGCAGTTCTTC.

By share, this clonotype counts as medium-sized. The V call is TRBV5-1, the J call TRBJ2-2; weak D call: TRBD1 (5 bases). The CDR3 extends over 13 amino acids. Trimming stripped 2 bases from V and 4 bases from J, with 6 bases between. Per germline, CDR1 SGHRS and CDR2 YFSETQ. In nucleotides, the CDR3 is TGCGCCAGCAGCTTTGGGGCCACCGGGGAGCTGTTTTTT. Its protein product is CASSFGATGELFF.

This clonotype was found many times. CDR3 DNA sequence: TGTGCCACCAGTAGGACAGGGGAGAGCACTGAAGCTTTCTTT. This translates into CATSRTGESTEAFF. The gene calls are TRBV24-1 and TRBJ1-1; 9 bases match TRBD1. The germline V gene encodes CDR1 KGHDR and CDR2 SFDVKD. This CDR3 contains 14 residues. Trimming cost V 6 bases and J 4 bases; bases outside gene matches: 5.

There are many counts of this clonotype. The chain is built from TRBV11-2 and TRBJ1-1; the D is unclear. Germline CDR1 SGHAT, CDR2 FQNNGV. The CDR3 spans 15 residues. V was pared by 5 bases and J by 4 bases, with 17 bases between. The CDR3 loop reads CASSPWEGRGTEAFF. CDR3 nucleotides: TGTGCCAGCAGCCCCTGGGAGGGAAGAGGCACTGAAGCTTTCTTT.

V gene TRBV5-1 combines with J gene TRBJ2-6; tentatively, D is TRBD1 (6 bases). With 3 bases removed from V and 1 base from J, the gap between germline ends came to 8 bases. Germline values: CDR1 SGHRS, CDR2 YFSETQ. The CDR3 is made up of 15 amino acids. The CDR3 is CASSSTGSGANVLTF. In nucleotides, the CDR3 is TGCGCCAGCAGCTCTACAGGGTCTGGGGCCAACGTCCTGACTTTC. The entire variable domain, with the rest obtained from reference TRBV5-1 and TRBJ2-6, is as follows: KAGVTQTPRYLIKTRGQQVTLSCSPISGHRSVSWYQQTPGQGLQFLFEYFSETQRNKGNFPGRFSGRQFSNSRSEMNVSTLELGDSALYLCASSSTGSGANVLTFGAGSRLTVL.

In its sample, this clonotype was seen many times. V and J are TRBV12-3 or TRBV12-4 and TRBJ2-7; D perhaps matches TRBD1 (5 bases). V gave up 7 bases and J gave up 1 base, with 14 bases separating them. The CDR3 spans 14 residues. CDR3 amino acids: CASTLGQASYEQYF. The CDR3 DNA sequence: TGTGCCAGCACCCTGGGGCAGGCATCCTACGAGCAGTACTTC.

The table lists this clonotype with many counts. The chain has TRBV20-1 and TRBJ1-1; D gene uncertain. The length of the CDR3 is 12 residues. The V end was cut by 2 bases, the J end by 4 bases, with 8 bases between. Per germline, CDR1 DFQATT and CDR2 SNEGSKA (reference sequence). The CDR3 protein is CSARQRATEAFF. Written as DNA, the CDR3 is TGCAGTGCTAGACAGCGGGCCACTGAAGCTTTCTTT.

Remarks on this clonotype: The DNA is omitted, as the CDR3 cannot be located on it reliably, and the CDR3 follows TCRdb's listing. The chain couples TRBV7-8 to TRBJ1-1. Germline V gene sequence: CDR1 SGHVS, CDR2 FQNEAQ. Termini included, the CDR3 measures 20 amino acids. The CDR3 sequence is CASSFYICSAVLPRGTEAFF.

This clonotype has at least ten counts. The chain recombines TRBV5-1 with TRBJ1-1; 10 nucleotides agree with TRBD1. The CDR3 loop spans 14 amino acids. The V gene end was trimmed by 4 bases and the J gene end by 4 bases; junction bases not matched to a gene: 4. Germline CDR1 and CDR2: SGHRS and YFSETQ. Here the CDR3 DNA reads TGCGCCAGCAGCGGACAGGGGGGAGGCACTGAAGCTTTCTTT. Amino acids: CASSGQGGGTEAFF.

The V gene is TRBV7-9, the J gene TRBJ2-1; 12 bases agree with TRBD2. V trimming: 5 bases; J trimming: 2 bases; junction bases outside the gene matches: 7. CDR1 and CDR2 (germline): SEHNR, FQNEAQ (reference sequence). The CDR3 is 17 amino acids. The CDR3 protein is CASSPRGLAGTYNEQFF. In nucleotides, the CDR3 is TGTGCCAGCAGCCCCAGGGGACTAGCGGGCACCTACAATGAGCAGTTCTTC.

This clonotype was picked up many times. The chain employs TRBV6-5 and TRBJ2-7; possibly TRBD1 or TRBD2 for D (5 bases each). Trimming removed 3 bases from V and 3 bases from J, with 12 bases in between. Germline CDR1 and CDR2: MNHEY and SVGAGI. The CDR3 consists of 14 residues. The CDR3 loop is CASSYYWDHYEQYF. Written as DNA, the CDR3 is TGTGCCAGCAGTTATTACTGGGACCACTACGAGCAGTACTTC.

In this sample, this clonotype turned up many times. The rearrangement uses TRBV5-1 and TRBJ2-5; possible D gene TRBD1, 6 bases. The germline CDR1 and CDR2 sequences are SGHRS and YFSETQ. Trimming left V 4 bases short and J 0 bases short, with 10 bases between. The CDR3 totals 14 residues. The CDR3, as DNA: TGCGCCAGCAGCCCACAGGGTTACCAAGAGACCCAGTACTTC. The encoded protein is CASSPQGYQETQYF.

This clonotype has at least ten counts. The chain has TRBV15 and TRBJ2-2; D is perhaps TRBD1 (5 bases). V was pared by 5 bases and J by 5 bases, with 12 bases between. The germline V gene has CDR1 LNHNV and CDR2 YYDKDF (reference sequence). The CDR3 runs to 14 residues. CDR3 sequence: CATSRGRGTGELFF. In nucleotides, the CDR3 is TGTGCCACCAGCCGAGGAAGGGGAACCGGGGAGCTGTTTTTT.

The rearrangement joins TRBV9 to TRBJ2-3; D possibly matches TRBD1 or TRBD2 (5 bases each). Germline V gene data show CDR1 as SGDLS and CDR2 as YYNGEE. The CDR3 runs to 16 residues. The V and J ends lost 0 bases and 1 base respectively, with 12 bases between them. This chain's CDR3 is CASSVAWGYGTDTQYF. The CDR3 nucleotides read TGTGCCAGCAGCGTAGCATGGGGGTACGGCACAGATACGCAGTATTTT. The entire variable domain, with the rest obtained from reference TRBV9 and TRBJ2-3, is as follows: DSGVTQTPKHLITATGQRVTLRCSPRSGDLSVYWYQQSLDQGLQFLIQYYNGEERAKGNILERFSAQQFPDLHSELNLSSLELGDSALYFCASSVAWGYGTDTQYFGPGTRLTVL.

This clonotype was recorded many times. This chain connects TRBV6-5 to TRBJ2-6; D may match TRBD1 or TRBD2 (5 bases each). V lost 6 bases and J 4 bases, leaving 10 bases between the germline ends. This CDR3 spans 14 amino acids. Germline CDR1 is MNHEY and CDR2 is SVGAGI. CDR3 region: CASRRDAGANVLTF. CDR3 sequence (DNA): TGTGCCAGCAGGAGGGACGCGGGGGCCAACGTCCTGACTTTC.

This clonotype was recorded many times. The chain joins TRBV9 to TRBJ2-3, with 13 bases matching TRBD2. The germline V gene has CDR1 SGDLS and CDR2 YYNGEE. J was trimmed by 0 bases and V by 4 bases; bases with no gene match: 8. The CDR3 extends over 18 amino acids. CDR3 coding DNA: TGTGCCAGCAGCCCCCGGACTAGCGGGGGCCCTAGCACAGATACGCAGTATTTT. Translating it yields CASSPRTSGGPSTDTQYF. Drawing the rest from reference TRBV9 and TRBJ2-3, the complete variable domain is DSGVTQTPKHLITATGQRVTLRCSPRSGDLSVYWYQQSLDQGLQFLIQYYNGEERAKGNILERFSAQQFPDLHSELNLSSLELGDSALYFCASSPRTSGGPSTDTQYFGPGTRLTVL.

The table lists this clonotype with many counts. The chain employs TRBV5-6 and TRBJ2-7; a weak D match, TRBD2 (6 bases). The length of the CDR3 is 15 residues. Trimming took 4 bases from V and 2 from J, leaving 16 bases between them. Germline V lookup: CDR1 SGHDT, CDR2 YYEEEE. The CDR3: CASSARGLATYEQYF. The CDR3 DNA is TGTGCCAGCAGCGCCCGGGGACTCGCCACCTACGAGCAGTACTTC.

This clonotype has at least ten counts. The chain has TRBV20-1 and TRBJ2-3, with a possible D match to TRBD2 (5 bases). Germline CDR1 and CDR2: DFQATT and SNEGSKA (reference sequence). This CDR3 has 11 residues. V was cut by 1 base and J by 11 bases, with 10 bases left in between. The CDR3 nucleotides are TGCAGTGCTAGAGTCCGAGGGTTGCAGTATTTT. It codes for CSARVRGLQYF.

Many counts were recorded for this clonotype. The chain carries TRBV20-1 and TRBJ1-2; D may be TRBD1 (5 bases). Trimming took off 2 bases at V and 6 bases at J, with 19 bases between the two ends. The CDR3 spans 15 residues. Germline V lookup: CDR1 DFQATT, CDR2 SNEGSKA (reference sequence). CDR3 sequence: CSARRPGLSRDGYTF. CDR3 coding DNA: TGCAGTGCTAGACGCCCGGGACTTTCGCGCGATGGCTACACCTTC.

This clonotype came up many times. The V and J genes are TRBV7-2 and TRBJ2-1; D gene ambiguous. The CDR3 is 15 residues long. Per germline, CDR1 SGHTA and CDR2 FQGNSA. V was clipped by 2 bases and J by 5 bases, with 13 bases between them. CDR3 nucleotides: TGTGCCAGCAGCTTAAGTACAGCGATTAACAATGAGCAGTTCTTC. It yields the protein CASSLSTAINNEQFF. The full variable domain, in which reference TRBV7-2 and TRBJ2-1 provide the parts outside the CDR3, is GAGVSQSPSNKVTEKGKDVELRCDPISGHTALYWYRQSLGQGLEFLIYFQGNSAPDKSGLPSDRFSAERTGGSVSTLTIQRTQQEDSAVYLCASSLSTAINNEQFFGPGTRLTVL.

There are many counts of this clonotype. The gene calls are TRBV29-1 and TRBJ2-3; tentatively, D is TRBD1 (6 bases). The V end was cut by 7 bases, the J end by 2 bases, with 13 bases between. This CDR3 region has 13 residues. The V gene's germline CDR1 is SQVTM and CDR2 ANQGSEA. CDR3 sequence: CSGEGVYTDTQYF. CDR3 coding DNA: TGCAGCGGAGAGGGGGTGTACACAGATACGCAGTATTTT.

This clonotype was seen many times. V usage is TRBV20-1 and J usage is TRBJ1-2; D is undetermined. The CDR3 totals 11 residues. V gave up 6 bases and J gave up 4 bases, with 9 bases separating them. Germline V CDR1 and CDR2: DFQATT, SNEGSKA (reference sequence). The DNA of the CDR3 is TGCAGTGCCTTACGGGGCTATGGCTACACCTTC. It codes for CSALRGYGYTF.

This clonotype was recorded at least ten times. V and J are TRBV10-3 and TRBJ2-7, with D possibly matching TRBD2 (5 bases). The CDR3 is 14 amino acids. CDR1 and CDR2 (germline): ENHRY, SYGVKD. V shed 0 bases and J shed 2 bases, with 8 bases lying between them. The CDR3 region is CAISESRATYEQYF. For the CDR3, the DNA is TGTGCCATCAGTGAGTCGAGGGCTACCTACGAGCAGTACTTC.

This clonotype was picked up many times. This chain links TRBV9 with TRBJ2-3; D gene uncertain. Germline lookup yields CDR1 SGDLS and CDR2 YYNGEE. Trimming removed 4 bases from V and 4 bases from J, with 10 bases in between. The CDR3 covers 13 residues. Here the CDR3 DNA reads TGTGCCAGCAGCTCCGGTACAGCAGATACGCAGTATTTT. Translating gives CASSSGTADTQYF.